The next 11 T cell receptor beta chains were all read from a single sample in a study of blood T cell repertoires in COVID-19. The data were produced by immunoSEQ multiplex PCR, yet TCRdb's version contains in-frame clones alone and is incomplete. The sample shows some 190,000 clones, 85% to 90% of them seen only once. Sequencing used peripheral blood. These receptors were obtained from a man in his late teens or twenties with active or convalescent COVID-19.

This chain joins TRBV19 and TRBJ1-4, with a possible D match to TRBD1 (5 bases). Germline CDR1 is LNHDA and CDR2 is SQIVND (reference sequence). This CDR3 comprises 15 residues. V lost 4 bases, J lost 3 bases, and 12 bases lay in between. The DNA for the CDR3 is TGTGCCAGTAGTAAGGGGTGGCCAGCTAATGAAAAACTGTTTTTT. Residues: CASSKGWPANEKLFF.

CDR3 region: CASSPPGGNYGYTF. The CDR3 region has the DNA TGTGCCAGCAGCCCCCCGGGGGGGAACTATGGCTACACCTTC. This chain connects TRBV5-4 to TRBJ1-2; possibly TRBD1 for D (5 bases). The CDR3 covers 14 residues. Trimming removed 4 bases at V and 2 bases at J, with 12 bases between. Germline CDR1 is SGHNT and CDR2 is YYREEE (reference sequence). Supplemented by reference TRBV5-4 and TRBJ1-2, the full variable domain reads ETGVTQSPTHLIKTRGQQVTLRCSSQSGHNTVSWYQQALGQGPQFIFQYYREEENGRGNFPPRFSGLQFPNYSSELNVNALELDDSALYLCASSPPGGNYGYTFGSGTRLTVV.

The chain combines TRBV27 with TRBJ2-3, with 7 bases fitting TRBD1. This CDR3 comprises 15 residues. V dropped 6 bases and J dropped 1; count of bases not matched to a gene: 7. CDR1 is MNHEY, CDR2 SMNVEV, per germline (reference sequence). CDR3 sequence (DNA): TGTGCCAGCAGGGTGAGGGGGCGCGGCACAGATACGCAGTATTTT. It specifies CASRVRGRGTDTQYF.

The J gene is TRBJ1-1, the V gene TRBV19; TRBD1 agrees at 8 bases. The CDR3 has 16 residues. Germline V lookup: CDR1 LNHDA, CDR2 SQIVND (reference sequence). The ends lost 7 bases at V and 5 bases at J; junction bases unmatched: 15. CDR3 DNA: TGTGCCAGTATCGCCCGTCAGGGGGCTCTGGGGACTGAAGCTTTCTTT. Translated, it gives CASIARQGALGTEAFF.

The chain joins TRBV24-1 to TRBJ2-3, with D possibly TRBD2 on 6 matching bases. Germline V gene lookup returns CDR1 KGHDR and CDR2 SFDVKD. CDR3 length: 20 residues. Trimming shortened V by 4 bases and J by 4 bases, and 29 bases separated the two germline ends. The CDR3 DNA is TGTGCCACCAGTGAACCAGACAGTGGGGGAGCGCCGGGAGTGCCAGATACGCAGTATTTT. Protein: CATSEPDSGGAPGVPDTQYF.

The chain has TRBV29-1 and TRBJ2-7; D is perhaps TRBD2 (6 bases). The CDR3 spans 15 residues. Germline V gene data show CDR1 as SQVTM and CDR2 as ANQGSEA. With 1 base removed from V and 2 bases from J, the gap between germline ends came to 15 bases. The CDR3 DNA sequence: TGCAGCGTTGAAGGTTTCGGCCCGGGGGCCTACGAGCAGTACTTC. Protein: CSVEGFGPGAYEQYF.

The chain carries TRBV6-1 and TRBJ2-7; D perhaps matches TRBD2 (5 bases). The CDR3 runs to 15 residues. V dropped 2 bases and J dropped 0 bases, with 11 bases sitting between them. CDR1 is MNHNS and CDR2 is SASEGT in the germline V gene. The CDR3 DNA sequence: TGTGCCAGCAGTGAATTGAGCGGTAGCTCCTACGAGCAGTACTTC. Its protein product is CASSELSGSSYEQYF.

This clone occurred once. This chain uses TRBV9 with TRBJ2-1; tentative D call: TRBD1 (5 bases). Trimming shortened V by 1 base and J by 4 bases, and 12 bases separated the two germline ends. CDR1 is SGDLS and CDR2 is YYNGEE in the germline V gene. The CDR3 length is 15 residues. The CDR3 DNA reads as TGTGCCAGCAGCGTAATGGCAGGGTCGTACAATGAGCAGTTCTTC. Amino acid sequence: CASSVMAGSYNEQFF. The full variable domain, rest sourced from reference TRBV9 and TRBJ2-1, is DSGVTQTPKHLITATGQRVTLRCSPRSGDLSVYWYQQSLDQGLQFLIQYYNGEERAKGNILERFSAQQFPDLHSELNLSSLELGDSALYFCASSVMAGSYNEQFFGPGTRLTVL.

The chain links TRBV7-2 to TRBJ2-1; 14 bases are shared with TRBD2. The germline V gene encodes CDR1 SGHTA and CDR2 FQGNSA. This CDR3 comprises 15 residues. The J segment lost 9 bases and the V segment lost 7 bases, leaving 8 bases of the junction unmatched. The CDR3: CASTPRGLAGVEQFF. Written as DNA, the CDR3 is TGTGCCAGCACCCCAAGGGGACTAGCGGGAGTTGAGCAGTTCTTC.

The chain is built from TRBV5-4 and TRBJ2-6, with D tentatively TRBD1 (6 bases). Between the trimmed V and J ends, which lost 5 bases and 4 bases, there was a span of 13 bases. The CDR3 length is 15 residues. Germline V gives CDR1 SGHNT, CDR2 YYREEE (reference sequence). The CDR3 DNA reads TGTGCCAGCAGAGTACAGGGCTCGGGGGCCAACGTCCTGACTTTC. It codes for CASRVQGSGANVLTF.

Points on this clone: An end of the junction differs from the germline gene, which may be a read error. V gene TRBV7-6 combines with J gene TRBJ2-1; TRBD1 matches 9 bases. This CDR3 is 15 amino acids long. The germline gives CDR1 SGHVS, CDR2 FNYEAQ. The CDR3 is CASTLQGARGNEQFF. CDR3 bases: TGTGCCAGCACCTTACAGGGGGCACGGGGGAATGAGCAGTTCTTC.